Shown below are 26 T cell receptor beta chains from a single sample sequenced in a study of blood T cell repertoires in COVID-19. Clones were sequenced by immunoSEQ multiplex PCR, and TCRdb holds only the in-frame ones, with some missing. Of some 110,000 clones in the sample, 80% to 85% were seen once. Sequences were obtained from peripheral blood. These receptors all come from a woman aged 70-85 years with acute or convalescent COVID-19.

V is TRBV19 and J is TRBJ1-5; maybe TRBD1 (6 bases). The CDR3 covers 16 residues. V lost 3 bases and J 1 base, leaving 13 bases between the germline ends. Germline V gene sequence: CDR1 LNHDA, CDR2 SQIVND (reference sequence). CDR3 region: CASSISGVWSNQPQHF. The CDR3 DNA is TGTGCCAGTAGTATCTCAGGGGTATGGAGCAATCAGCCCCAGCATTTT.

This chain links TRBV15 with TRBJ1-1; D is undetermined. The CDR3 is 15 amino acids. Germline V gives CDR1 LNHNV, CDR2 YYDKDF (reference sequence). V gave up 1 base and J gave up 0 bases, with 9 bases separating them. This chain's CDR3 is CATSRATSMNTEAFF. The CDR3 nucleotides read TGTGCCACCAGCAGAGCTACTTCGATGAACACTGAAGCTTTCTTT.

The chain couples TRBV5-1 to TRBJ2-6; a possible D gene is TRBD2 (5 bases). The CDR3 sequence is 16 residues long. The V gene's germline CDR1 is SGHRS and CDR2 YFSETQ. V was cut by 3 bases and J by 0 bases, with 10 bases left in between. The CDR3, as DNA: TGCGCCAGCAGCTGGACTTTTGGCTCTGGGGCCAACGTCCTGACTTTC. This gives the protein CASSWTFGSGANVLTF.

The chain carries TRBV14 and TRBJ2-5, with 9 bases aligning to TRBD2. Per the germline V gene, CDR1 is SGHDN and CDR2 is FVKESK. The V segment lost 4 bases and the J segment 2 bases; nucleotides outside the gene matches: 8. The length of the CDR3 is 16 residues. This chain's CDR3 is CASSRNSGSGQETQYF. The CDR3 DNA is TGTGCCAGCAGCCGAAATAGCGGGAGTGGGCAAGAGACCCAGTACTTC.

This clone was picked up one time. The chain is built from TRBV5-1 and TRBJ1-1; D unresolved. The germline V gene encodes CDR1 SGHRS and CDR2 YFSETQ. This CDR3 region has 13 residues. Trimming stripped 5 bases from V and 4 bases from J, with 12 bases between. This CDR3 reads CASSSVGSTEAFF. CDR3 DNA: TGCGCCAGCAGTTCCGTCGGGAGCACTGAAGCTTTCTTT.

A single count supports this clone. This rearrangement joins TRBV19 to TRBJ2-1; D not resolved. Germline V gene sequence: CDR1 LNHDA, CDR2 SQIVND (reference sequence). Trimming pared 5 bases from V and 0 bases from J, leaving 5 bases between. The CDR3 is 13 amino acids. In DNA form, the CDR3 reads TGTGCCAGTAGTCCCCTCTCCTACAATGAGCAGTTCTTC. Translating gives CASSPLSYNEQFF.

V gene TRBV7-3 combines with J gene TRBJ1-1, with TRBD1 as a possible D gene (5 bases). With 5 bases removed from V and 3 bases from J, the gap between germline ends came to 16 bases. CDR1 SGHTA and CDR2 FQGTGA come from the germline V gene. The CDR3 runs 15 residues. The CDR3 DNA reads as TGTGCCAGCAGCAATGGGACTTATATCTACACTGAAGCTTTCTTT. Its translation is CASSNGTYIYTEAFF.

In its sample, this clone was seen a few times. The V and J genes are TRBV2 and TRBJ1-1; D might be TRBD1 (6 bases). This CDR3 comprises 13 residues. Germline lookup yields CDR1 SNHLY and CDR2 FYNNEI. V lost 8 bases to trimming and J lost 4 bases, with 14 bases between them. The CDR3 is CASPLGARTEAFF. CDR3 bases: TGTGCCAGCCCCTTGGGGGCCCGCACTGAAGCTTTCTTT. The variable domain in full, completed from reference TRBV2 and TRBJ1-1, reads EPEVTQTPSHQVTQMGQEVILRCVPISNHLYFYWYRQILGQKVEFLVSFYNNEISEKSEIFDDQFSVERPDGSNFTLKIRSTKLEDSAMYFCASPLGARTEAFFGQGTRLTVV.

The chain is built from TRBV15 and TRBJ2-1, with 8 bases aligning to TRBD2. Germline loops: CDR1 LNHNV, CDR2 YYDKDF (reference sequence). Trimming cost V 5 bases and J 5 bases; bases outside gene matches: 14. The CDR3 runs to 17 residues. Written as DNA, the CDR3 is TGTGCCACCAGCTTAGACTACGGGACTAGTGGGGACAATGAGCAGTTCTTC. Amino acid sequence: CATSLDYGTSGDNEQFF.

The rearrangement joins TRBV6-5 to TRBJ1-1; a weak D match, TRBD1 (6 bases). Germline-derived CDR1 and CDR2 are MNHEY and SVGAGI. The CDR3 loop spans 14 amino acids. The V end lost 6 bases, the J end lost 1 base, and 12 bases lay between the germline ends. The CDR3 region is CASRAQTGNTEAFF. The CDR3 DNA is TGTGCCAGCAGGGCCCAGACAGGGAACACTGAAGCTTTCTTT.

The chain combines TRBV9 with TRBJ2-5; TRBD2 matches 13 bases. Germline loops: CDR1 SGDLS, CDR2 YYNGEE. The CDR3 is made up of 16 amino acids. The J segment lost 2 bases and the V segment lost 2 bases, leaving 3 bases of the junction unmatched. Written as DNA, the CDR3 is TGTGCCAGCAGCGTCGGGACTAGCGGGATACAAGAGACCCAGTACTTC. Its translation is CASSVGTSGIQETQYF.

V usage is TRBV6-2 or TRBV6-3 and J usage is TRBJ2-3, with 9 bases identical to TRBD1. Germline CDR1 MNHEY, CDR2 SVGEGT. The CDR3 sequence is 15 residues long. V shed 4 bases, J shed 3 bases, and the junction held 5 bases outside the gene matches. In DNA form, the CDR3 reads TGTGCCAGCAGTTCGGGACAGGGTAGGACAGATACGCAGTATTTT. Translated: CASSSGQGRTDTQYF.

This chain joins TRBV9 and TRBJ1-5; the D is unclear. CDR3 length equals 14 residues. Per the germline V gene, CDR1 is SGDLS and CDR2 is YYNGEE. Trimming stripped 0 bases from V and 5 bases from J, with 9 bases between. The CDR3: CASSVAGTDQPQHF. Here the CDR3 DNA reads TGTGCCAGCAGCGTAGCGGGAACCGATCAGCCCCAGCATTTT.

This clone has only a few counts. V gene TRBV6-5 combines with J gene TRBJ1-6; tentative D call: TRBD1 (5 bases). Per germline, CDR1 MNHEY and CDR2 SVGAGI. V lost 6 bases and J lost 6, with 15 bases in between. The CDR3 loop spans 15 amino acids. CDR3 nucleotides: TGTGCCAGCAGACCCGGGACTCGGCTTAATTCACCCCTCCACTTT. Its translation is CASRPGTRLNSPLHF.

The chain uses TRBV19 and TRBJ1-5; D might be TRBD1 (6 bases). Trimming cost V 3 bases and J 7 bases, with 13 bases left between them. The CDR3 spans 14 residues. Germline CDR1 LNHDA, CDR2 SQIVND (reference sequence). The CDR3 DNA is TGTGCCAGTAGTATGAGAGGGGGGGGACAGCCCCAGCATTTT. Protein sequence: CASSMRGGGQPQHF.

The chain links TRBV2 to TRBJ1-6; D ambiguous. This CDR3 comprises 15 residues. V was trimmed by 0 bases and J by 6 bases, leaving 9 bases between them. Germline CDR1 and CDR2: SNHLY and FYNNEI. In nucleotides, the CDR3 is TGTGCCAGCAGTGAAGCGGGCAGCCTTAATTCACCCCTCCACTTT. Its translation: CASSEAGSLNSPLHF.

The genes are TRBV19 and TRBJ1-5; 8 bases agree with TRBD1. Germline V lookup: CDR1 LNHDA, CDR2 SQIVND (reference sequence). After removal of 3 bases from V and 2 bases from J, the junction contained 3 bases not matched to a gene. CDR3 length equals 15 residues. The CDR3 is CASSIGQGRNQPQHF. The CDR3 bases are TGTGCCAGTAGTATTGGACAGGGCCGCAATCAGCCCCAGCATTTT. The complete variable domain, with remaining parts taken from reference TRBV19 and TRBJ1-5, reads DGGITQSPKYLFRKEGQNVTLSCEQNLNHDAMYWYRQDPGQGLRLIYYSQIVNDFQKGDIAEGYSVSREKKESFPLTVTSAQKNPTAFYLCASSIGQGRNQPQHFGDGTRLSIL.

CDR3 residues: CASSRDRGTEAFF. The CDR3 region has the DNA TGTGCCAGCAGTAGAGACAGGGGGACTGAAGCTTTCTTT. This sequence joins TRBV2 and TRBJ1-1, with 9 positions matching TRBD1. The ends lost 5 bases at V and 5 bases at J; junction bases unmatched: 3. The CDR3 consists of 13 residues. CDR1 SNHLY and CDR2 FYNNEI come from the germline V gene.

The chain uses TRBV5-1 and TRBJ2-3; 11 bases line up with TRBD2. The CDR3 loop spans 14 amino acids. Trimming at V came to 7 bases and at J to 2 bases, leaving 3 bases not matched to a gene. Per the germline V gene, CDR1 is SGHRS and CDR2 is YFSETQ. CDR3 region: CASRLAGYTDTQYF. In DNA form, the CDR3 reads TGCGCCAGCCGACTAGCGGGGTACACAGATACGCAGTATTTT.

On this clone itself: The same CDR3 also results from other DNA sequences found in this sample. This chain uses TRBV3-1 (or the pseudogene TRBV3-2) with TRBJ1-5; TRBD1 agrees at 7 bases. Germline CDR1 is LGHDT and CDR2 is YNNKEL (reference sequence). The V gene end was trimmed by 4 bases and the J gene end by 2 bases; junction bases not matched to a gene: 2. The CDR3 totals 14 residues. CDR3 coding DNA: TGTGCCAGCAGCCCCGGACAGGGCAATCAGCCCCAGCATTTT. Amino acid sequence: CASSPGQGNQPQHF.

V is TRBV7-6 and J is TRBJ2-1; D may be TRBD2 (6 bases). Germline V gene sequence: CDR1 SGHVS, CDR2 FNYEAQ. V was trimmed by 4 bases and J by 3 bases, leaving 10 bases between them. This CDR3 has 14 amino acids. CDR3 protein: CASSSPGLYNEQFF. CDR3 DNA sequence: TGTGCCAGCAGCTCCCCGGGACTCTACAATGAGCAGTTCTTC.

This clone came up a few times. This chain joins TRBV6-6 and TRBJ1-1, with D tentatively TRBD1 (5 bases). V lost 6 bases, J lost 7 bases, and 9 bases lay in between. Germline assignment: CDR1 MNHNY and CDR2 SVGAGI (reference sequence). The CDR3 loop spans 11 amino acids. The CDR3 protein is CASRGPDEAFF. CDR3 coding DNA: TGTGCCAGCAGGGGGCCGGATGAAGCTTTCTTT.

The chain combines TRBV6-5 with TRBJ1-5; D remains ambiguous. Trimming shortened V by 10 bases and J by 3 bases, and 16 bases separated the two germline ends. Germline loops: CDR1 MNHEY, CDR2 SVGAGI. The length of the CDR3 is 14 residues. The DNA of the CDR3 is TGTGCCACTCAGTTGGCGGGCTACAATCAGCCCCAGCATTTT. Translating it yields CATQLAGYNQPQHF.

The chain joins TRBV19 to TRBJ2-6, with D possibly matching TRBD1 (5 bases). CDR1 LNHDA and CDR2 SQIVND come from the germline V gene (reference sequence). Trimming took 7 bases from V and 0 from J, leaving 13 bases between them. This CDR3 is built from 16 residues. Written as DNA, the CDR3 is TGTGCCAGTATCGACGACAGAGTCTCTGGGGCCAACGTCCTGACTTTC. It translates to CASIDDRVSGANVLTF.

The chain has TRBV4-2 and TRBJ2-2; D may be TRBD1 or TRBD2 (6 bases each). The CDR3 contains 16 residues. CDR1 LGHNA and CDR2 YNFKEQ come from the germline V gene. Trimming took 5 bases from V and 0 from J, leaving 13 bases between them. This CDR3 reads CASSKGGPANTGELFF. In nucleotides, the CDR3 is TGTGCCAGCAGCAAAGGGGGGCCCGCGAACACCGGGGAGCTGTTTTTT.

The chain couples TRBV3-1 (or the pseudogene TRBV3-2) to TRBJ2-1, with 13 positions matching TRBD2. Germline V gene data show CDR1 as LGHDT and CDR2 as YNNKEL (reference sequence). J gave up 0 bases and V 5 bases, and 7 bases lay outside the gene matches. The CDR3 loop spans 18 amino acids. Here the CDR3 reads CASSDGTSGIRSYNEQFF. CDR3 bases: TGTGCCAGCAGCGATGGGACTAGCGGGATCCGCTCCTACAATGAGCAGTTCTTC.